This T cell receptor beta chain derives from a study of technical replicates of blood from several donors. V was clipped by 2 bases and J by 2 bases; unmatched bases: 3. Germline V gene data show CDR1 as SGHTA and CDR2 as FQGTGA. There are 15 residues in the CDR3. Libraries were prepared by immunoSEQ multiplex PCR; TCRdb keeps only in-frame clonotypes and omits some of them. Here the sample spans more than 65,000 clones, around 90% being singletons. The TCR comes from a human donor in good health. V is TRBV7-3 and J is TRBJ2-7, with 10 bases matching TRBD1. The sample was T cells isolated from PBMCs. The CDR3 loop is CASSLSGTGAYEQYF. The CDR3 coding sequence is TGTGCCAGCAGCTTATCGGGGACAGGGGCCTACGAGCAGTACTTC.